A single sample is the source of the 20 T cell receptor beta chains below, sequenced in a study of OX40 agonist ivuxolimab in advanced cancers. Some clones are missing from TCRdb's copy, which holds only in-frame ones; the method was immunoSEQ multiplex PCR. The top ten clones hold around 4.4% of a sample with approximately 70,000 clones, more than 90% of them seen once. Here the sequenced sample was CD4+ or CD8+ T cells sorted from blood, taken in a trial of the OX40 agonist ivuxolimab. The receptors were sampled from an adult with an advanced solid tumor such as melanoma, head and neck, liver or kidney cancer.

This sequence joins TRBV4-3 and TRBJ1-3, with TRBD1 identical over 7 bases. V lost 2 bases and J lost 2; bases outside the gene matches: 3. The CDR3 runs 15 residues. Germline CDR1 is LGHNA and CDR2 is YSLEER. The CDR3 DNA reads as TGCGCCAGCAGCCAACAGACAGGGACTGGAAACACCATATATTTT. Translated, it gives CASSQQTGTGNTIYF.

The genes are TRBV7-9 and TRBJ2-7, with a weak D call TRBD2 (6 bases). V lost 3 bases, J lost 4 bases, and 10 bases lay in between. The germline CDR1 and CDR2 sequences are SEHNR and FQNEAQ (reference sequence). The CDR3 is made up of 13 amino acids. CDR3 sequence reads: CASSFPDYYEQYF. Here the CDR3 DNA reads TGTGCCAGCAGCTTCCCGGACTATTACGAGCAGTACTTC.

This chain connects TRBV9 to TRBJ1-1, with 9 bases matching TRBD1. Germline values: CDR1 SGDLS, CDR2 YYNGEE. The V gene end was trimmed by 4 bases and the J gene end by 3 bases; junction bases not matched to a gene: 7. The CDR3 is 15 residues long. In DNA form, the CDR3 reads TGTGCCAGCAGCTCCGGGACAGGGTCGGACACTGAAGCTTTCTTT. Translated, it gives CASSSGTGSDTEAFF.

The chain links TRBV11-3 to TRBJ2-6; D not certain. The CDR3 spans 15 residues. From germline, CDR1 is SGHNT and CDR2 YENEEA. Trimming removed 3 bases from V and 4 bases from J, with 10 bases in between. The DNA of the CDR3 is TGTGCCAGCAGCTTCGACGGTGGAGGGGCCAACGTCCTGACTTTC. It specifies CASSFDGGGANVLTF.

The rearrangement links TRBV28 to TRBJ2-2, with TRBD1 identical over 9 bases. V lost 8 bases, J lost 3 bases, and 7 bases stayed unmatched. This CDR3 spans 15 amino acids. Germline CDR1 is MDHEN and CDR2 is SYDVKM. For the CDR3, the DNA is TGTGCCAGCGTCGACAGGGGGAGGGACACCGGGGAGCTGTTTTTT. This translates into CASVDRGRDTGELFF.

The chain links TRBV6-4 to TRBJ2-1; TRBD2 matches 10 bases. CDR3 length: 22 amino acids. The V gene's germline CDR1 is MRHNA and CDR2 SNTAGT. Losses at the gene ends were 6 bases for V and 2 bases for J; bases not matched to a gene: 25. The CDR3 nucleotides read TGTGCCAGCAGCGACCTCGTTACTAGCGGGAACAGACGGGGGAGTACCTACAATGAGCAGTTCTTC. Translation gives CASSDLVTSGNRRGSTYNEQFF.

This clone was detected only once. The chain has TRBV28 and TRBJ2-7; the D gene is possibly TRBD2 (6 bases). Germline V gene sequence: CDR1 MDHEN, CDR2 SYDVKM. The CDR3 extends over 16 amino acids. The V end was cut by 3 bases, the J end by 4 bases, with 19 bases between. The CDR3 sequence: CASSFPGVRGRYEQYF. The CDR3 DNA reads TGTGCCAGCAGTTTCCCGGGAGTCCGCGGCCGTTACGAGCAGTACTTC.

This chain joins TRBV10-3 and TRBJ2-2, with a tentative D call TRBD1 (7 bases). There are 14 residues in the CDR3. V lost 8 bases, J lost 5 bases, and 15 bases lay in between. From germline, CDR1 is ENHRY and CDR2 SYGVKD. Here the CDR3 reads CAIGTQGGTGELFF. DNA for the CDR3: TGTGCCATCGGGACCCAGGGGGGTACCGGGGAGCTGTTTTTT.

J is TRBJ1-6 and V is TRBV10-2, with 10 positions matching TRBD1. V lost 10 bases and J lost 9; bases outside the gene matches: 6. Germline assignment: CDR1 WSHSY and CDR2 SAAADI. This CDR3 is 13 amino acids long. CDR3 DNA sequence: TGCGCCACGGGGAGGACAGGGGGTTCACCCCTCCACTTT. Protein: CATGRTGGSPLHF.

CDR3 loop: CASSPQGDYYGYTF. The CDR3 DNA reads as TGTGCCAGCTCACCTCAGGGAGATTACTATGGCTACACCTTC. The gene calls are TRBV18 and TRBJ1-2; possible D gene TRBD1, 5 bases. The CDR3 extends over 14 amino acids. The V end lost 3 bases, the J end lost 3 bases, and 11 bases lay between the germline ends. Germline V gene lookup returns CDR1 KGHSH and CDR2 LQKENI.

This clone was seen once. V gene TRBV14 combines with J gene TRBJ2-3, with 7 bases fitting TRBD2. Per germline, CDR1 SGHDN and CDR2 FVKESK. The ends lost 2 bases at V and 4 bases at J; junction bases unmatched: 6. The CDR3 covers 15 residues. CDR3 sequence reads: CASSQWSGRADTQYF. The CDR3 region has the DNA TGTGCCAGCAGCCAATGGTCAGGGAGGGCAGATACGCAGTATTTT.

This clone was detected only once. J is TRBJ1-5 and V is TRBV20-1; D remains ambiguous. The CDR3 totals 11 residues. Germline CDR1 and CDR2: DFQATT and SNEGSKA (reference sequence). Trimming pared 5 bases from V and 3 bases from J, leaving 5 bases between. CDR3 DNA: TGCAGTGCTGGGATCAATCAGCCCCAGCATTTT. Residues: CSAGINQPQHF.

CDR3 nucleotides: TGCGCCAGCAGTTATGATGGGGAGAGGTTACAGCCCCAGCATTTT. This translates into CASSYDGERLQPQHF. This chain uses TRBV10-2 with TRBJ1-5; D not resolved. With 5 bases removed from V and 7 bases from J, the gap between germline ends came to 18 bases. The germline V gene encodes CDR1 WSHSY and CDR2 SAAADI. The CDR3 has 15 amino acids.

J is TRBJ1-5 and V is TRBV7-2; D is unclear. The germline gives CDR1 SGHTA, CDR2 FQGNSA. CDR3 length equals 15 residues. Trimming shortened V by 2 bases and J by 6 bases, and 14 bases separated the two germline ends. The CDR3: CASSLQPQGGQPQHF. The CDR3 bases are TGTGCCAGCAGCTTACAACCTCAAGGAGGTCAGCCCCAGCATTTT.

In its sample, this clone was seen once. DNA of the CDR3: TGTGCCAGCAGCCACCGGGACTATGTGGGGATCAATGAGCAGTTCTTC. Amino acid sequence: CASSHRDYVGINEQFF. This chain joins TRBV14 and TRBJ2-1; 7 bases align to TRBD2. The CDR3 is 16 residues long. Germline V gene data show CDR1 as SGHDN and CDR2 as FVKESK. V shed 3 bases, J shed 6 bases, and the junction held 11 bases outside the gene matches.

The chain carries TRBV5-6 and TRBJ2-7; the match to TRBD1 covers 7 bases. CDR1 SGHDT and CDR2 YYEEEE come from the germline V gene. This CDR3 region has 13 residues. With V trimmed by 3 bases and J by 7 bases, 7 bases remained unmatched. The CDR3: CASSYGQAPEQYF. The CDR3 bases are TGTGCCAGCAGCTACGGACAGGCGCCTGAGCAGTACTTC.

The V gene is TRBV7-6, the J gene TRBJ1-1; no reliable D call. Germline V lookup: CDR1 SGHVS, CDR2 FNYEAQ. The V and J ends lost 1 base and 9 bases respectively, with 12 bases between them. The CDR3 runs to 13 residues. The CDR3: CASSLVPADKAFF. The CDR3 nucleotides read TGTGCCAGCAGCTTAGTCCCCGCCGACAAAGCTTTCTTT.

This chain uses TRBV7-9 with TRBJ1-6; TRBD1 matches 9 bases. The V segment lost 3 bases and the J segment 8 bases; nucleotides outside the gene matches: 2. Germline CDR1 reads SEHNR; CDR2 reads FQNEAQ (reference sequence). CDR3 length: 14 amino acids. CDR3 nucleotides: TGTGCCAGCAGCTTGGGACAGGGTCATTCACCCCTCCACTTT. Translated, it gives CASSLGQGHSPLHF.

The CDR3 region has the DNA TGTGCCAGCAGGCCTGGACTAGCGGGAGATGAGACCCAGTACTTC. Translation gives CASRPGLAGDETQYF. The chain has TRBV28 and TRBJ2-5; 13 bases agree with TRBD2. This CDR3 is built from 15 residues. The junction had 6 bases not matched to a gene; V was cut back by 6 bases and J by 5 bases. CDR1 is MDHEN and CDR2 is SYDVKM in the germline V gene.

This clone was recorded only once. V is TRBV7-9 and J is TRBJ2-5; D gene unclear. This CDR3 region has 12 residues. CDR1 is SEHNR and CDR2 is FQNEAQ in the germline V gene (reference sequence). V gave up 7 bases and J gave up 1 base, with 7 bases separating them. CDR3 loop: CASTAGQETQYF. In DNA form, the CDR3 reads TGTGCCAGCACGGCAGGCCAAGAGACCCAGTACTTC.